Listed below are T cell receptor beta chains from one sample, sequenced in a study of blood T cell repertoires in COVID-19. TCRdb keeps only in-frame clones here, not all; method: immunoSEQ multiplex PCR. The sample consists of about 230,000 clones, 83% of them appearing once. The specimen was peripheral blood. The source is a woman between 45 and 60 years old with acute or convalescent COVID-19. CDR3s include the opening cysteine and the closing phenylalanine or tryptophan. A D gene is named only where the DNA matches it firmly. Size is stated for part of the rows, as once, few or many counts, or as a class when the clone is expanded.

CDR3: CASRGGLASTDTQYF
DNA: TGTGCCAGCAGGGGGGGACTAGCGAGCACAGATACGCAGTATTTT
size: NA
J: TRBJ2-3
D: TRBD2
V: TRBV6-5

CDR3: CASSQIGAAYGNSPLHF
DNA: TGCGCCAGCAGCCAAATAGGGGCCGCATACGGGAATTCACCCCTCCACTTT
size: NA
J: TRBJ1-6
D: NA
V: TRBV4-3

CDR3: CASSDPERPSEKLFF
DNA: TGTGCCAGCAGTGATCCTGAGAGGCCGAGTGAAAAACTGTTTTTT
size: NA
J: TRBJ1-4
D: NA
V: TRBV25-1

CDR3: CASSLSPSQSYNEQFF
DNA: TGTGCCAGCAGTTTATCCCCTAGCCAATCCTACAATGAGCAGTTCTTC
size: NA
J: TRBJ2-1
D: NA
V: TRBV28

CDR3: CAISESSQGGNQPQHF
DNA: TGTGCCATCAGTGAGTCGAGCCAGGGGGGTAATCAGCCCCAGCATTTT
size: once
J: TRBJ1-5
D: TRBD1
V: TRBV10-3

CDR3: CASSEIGAPTGANGYTF
DNA: TGTGCCAGCAGTGAAATTGGGGCCCCCACAGGGGCTAATGGCTACACCTTC
size: few
J: TRBJ1-2
D: TRBD1
V: TRBV2

CDR3: CASSQERGLYGYTF
DNA: TGTGCCAGCAGCCAAGAGAGGGGGCTCTATGGCTACACCTTC
size: NA
J: TRBJ1-2
D: TRBD1
V: TRBV3-1/TRBV3-2

CDR3: CASSSRGMGSPLHF
DNA: TGTGCCAGCAGTTCCAGGGGCATGGGTTCACCCCTCCACTTT
size: once
J: TRBJ1-6
D: NA
V: TRBV28

CDR3: CSVPRGTGEGSGANVLTF
DNA: TGCAGCGTCCCAAGAGGAACAGGGGAAGGCTCTGGGGCCAACGTCCTGACTTTC
size: once
J: TRBJ2-6
D: TRBD1
V: TRBV29-1

CDR3: CASSGTGKGQPQHF
DNA: TGTGCCAGTAGCGGGACAGGGAAGGGCCAGCCCCAGCATTTT
size: NA
J: TRBJ1-5
D: TRBD1
V: TRBV28

CDR3: CASSPGQGKTGELFF
DNA: TGTGCCAGCAGCCCGGGACAGGGTAAAACCGGGGAGCTGTTTTTT
size: NA
J: TRBJ2-2
D: TRBD1
V: TRBV5-4

CDR3: CASSPLYQRAAYEQYF
DNA: TGCGCCAGCAGCCCCCTCTACCAGCGGGCCGCCTACGAGCAGTACTTC
size: NA
J: TRBJ2-7
D: NA
V: TRBV4-1

CDR3: CASSTSGGAGTGELFF
DNA: TGTGCCAGCAGCACTAGCGGGGGGGCCGGAACCGGGGAGCTGTTTTTT
size: NA
J: TRBJ2-2
D: TRBD2
V: TRBV7-2

CDR3: CASSVGLAGVNEQFF
DNA: TGTGCCAGCAGCGTAGGGTTAGCGGGGGTAAATGAGCAGTTCTTC
size: NA
J: TRBJ2-1
D: TRBD2
V: TRBV9

CDR3: CASSDGPSGNTIYF
DNA: TGTGCCAGCAGTGACGGCCCCTCTGGAAACACCATATATTTT
size: NA
J: TRBJ1-3
D: NA
V: TRBV6-4

CDR3: CASSVTGNSREQYF
DNA: TGTGCCAGTAGTGTGACAGGGAACTCGCGCGAGCAGTACTTC
size: NA
J: TRBJ2-7
D: TRBD1
V: TRBV19

CDR3: CASSQDLTGAGYGYTF
DNA: TGCGCCAGCAGCCAAGATCTCACAGGGGCCGGCTATGGCTACACCTTC
size: NA
J: TRBJ1-2
D: TRBD1
V: TRBV4-3

CDR3: CSVEVGGTDTQYF
DNA: TGCAGCGTTGAGGTCGGGGGAACAGATACGCAGTATTTT
size: NA
J: TRBJ2-3
D: NA
V: TRBV29-1

CDR3: CASTLDRNTGELFF
DNA: TGTGCCAGCACCTTGGACAGGAACACCGGGGAGCTGTTTTTT
size: NA
J: TRBJ2-2
D: NA
V: TRBV6-5

CDR3: CASSIIGGYEQYF
DNA: TGTGCCAGTAGTATAATCGGAGGGTACGAGCAGTACTTC
size: few
J: TRBJ2-7
D: NA
V: TRBV19

CDR3: CASSDRGENSPLHF
DNA: TGTGCCAGCAGCGACAGGGGGGAGAATTCACCCCTCCACTTT
size: NA
J: TRBJ1-6
D: TRBD1
V: TRBV3-1/TRBV3-2

CDR3: CASEGLAGTGELFF
DNA: TGTGCCAGCGAGGGACTAGCGGGCACCGGGGAGCTGTTTTTT
size: NA
J: TRBJ2-2
D: TRBD2
V: TRBV19

CDR3: CASSLKVAGPYEQYF
DNA: TGTGCCAGCAGTTTAAAGGTAGCGGGCCCCTACGAGCAGTACTTC
size: NA
J: TRBJ2-7
D: TRBD2
V: TRBV28

CDR3: CASSLRTWGPSYNEQFF
DNA: TGTGCCAGCAGCCTACGGACATGGGGGCCGTCCTACAATGAGCAGTTCTTC
size: NA
J: TRBJ2-1
D: NA
V: TRBV27

CDR3: CASSLWGTGEKLFF
DNA: TGCGCCAGCAGCTTGTGGGGGACAGGGGAAAAACTGTTTTTT
size: once
J: TRBJ1-4
D: TRBD1
V: TRBV5-1

CDR3: CASSQGGETDTQYF
DNA: TGCGCCAGCAGTCAGGGCGGCGAAACAGATACGCAGTATTTT
size: few
J: TRBJ2-3
D: NA
V: TRBV5-1

CDR3: CSVTQGSYGYTF
DNA: TGCAGCGTCACACAGGGGTCCTATGGCTACACCTTC
size: NA
J: TRBJ1-2
D: TRBD1
V: TRBV29-1

CDR3: CASSSRDRVGKTQYF
DNA: TGTGCCAGCAGTTCCCGAGACAGGGTCGGAAAGACCCAGTACTTC
size: NA
J: TRBJ2-5
D: TRBD1
V: TRBV7-9

CDR3: CASSDEAGVSYNEQFF
DNA: TGTGCCAGCAGTGACGAGGCAGGGGTCTCCTACAATGAGCAGTTCTTC
size: NA
J: TRBJ2-1
D: NA
V: TRBV6-4

CDR3: CASSQEGTGARGAFF
DNA: TGTGCCAGCAGCCAAGAGGGGACAGGGGCCAGGGGCGCTTTCTTT
size: NA
J: TRBJ1-1
D: TRBD1
V: TRBV3-1/TRBV3-2

CDR3: CASSLGGRLNYGYTF
DNA: TGCGCCAGCAGCTTGGGGGGGCGGTTGAACTATGGCTACACCTTC
size: NA
J: TRBJ1-2
D: NA
V: TRBV5-1

CDR3: CASMAAVRDYTF
DNA: TGTGCCAGCATGGCGGCGGTTCGAGACTACACCTTC
size: few
J: TRBJ1-2
D: NA
V: TRBV6-5

CDR3: CASSIGAGLNTEAFF
DNA: TGTGCCAGTAGTATAGGGGCCGGATTGAACACTGAAGCTTTCTTT
size: NA
J: TRBJ1-1
D: NA
V: TRBV19

CDR3: CASRKGASYNSPLHF
DNA: TGTGCCAGTAGAAAGGGGGCCAGCTATAATTCACCCCTCCACTTT
size: NA
J: TRBJ1-6
D: TRBD1
V: TRBV19

CDR3: CASSLRGDDYNEQFF
DNA: TGCGCCAGCAGCTTGCGCGGGGATGACTACAATGAGCAGTTCTTC
size: NA
J: TRBJ2-1
D: NA
V: TRBV5-1

CDR3: CASSLAGDQPQHF
DNA: TGTGCCAGCAGCTTGGCAGGGGATCAGCCCCAGCATTTT
size: few
J: TRBJ1-5
D: NA
V: TRBV5-5